The following is a T cell receptor (beta chain) sequence with its context. Antigen: not known. The CDR3 sequence is 16 residues long. The ends were cut back, 2 bases at V and 0 bases at J, with 11 bases in the middle. Germline-derived CDR1 and CDR2 are MNHEY and SVGAGI. This entry is derived from a study of T cell repertoires in cytomegalovirus infection. General observations from the study: Clonotypes of TCR beta that were HLA-C-restricted and CMV-specific dominated the ex vivo response.

TCRdb passed the reads through MiXCR, listing each CDR3 protein once. The sample contains approximately 630,000 distinct CDR3 sequences, roughly 24% of which appear only once. Sequenced input: CD8+ T cells from PBMCs. The chain uses TRBV6-5 and TRBJ2-1; D gene ambiguous. The origin of this receptor is a human donor in good health (CMV status not recorded). Some clones in this sample may be carry-over from other donors' samples. The CDR3 spells CASSYGLQSSYNEQFF. CDR3 sequence (DNA): TGTGCCAGCAGTTACGGCCTGCAGAGCTCCTACAATGAGCAGTTCTTC.